This T cell receptor beta chain is drawn from a study of OX40 agonist ivuxolimab in advanced cancers. Study in general: Across the patients, intravenous ivuxolimab was delivered every 2 weeks at 0.01 to 10 mg/kg. Study conclusions and caveats: At 0.1 to 3.0 mg/kg and by week 6, CD4+ and CD8+ T cells in the blood had expanded clonally.

The CDR3 has 13 amino acids. Trimming left V 5 bases short and J 7 bases short, with 12 bases between. Germline V lookup: CDR1 MNHNY, CDR2 SVGAGI (reference sequence). The method was immunoSEQ multiplex PCR; TCRdb's version includes in-frame clones alone and lacks a portion of them. This sample has 50,000 to 75,000 clones, with 87% found just once. As to this clone: The target antigen is unknown.

The receptor's source is an adult with an advanced solid tumor such as melanoma, head and neck, liver or kidney cancer. The sequencing here drew on CD4+ or CD8+ T cells sorted from blood, taken in a trial of the OX40 agonist ivuxolimab. The chain uses TRBV6-6 and TRBJ1-5, with D possibly TRBD1 on 6 matching bases. The CDR3 protein is CASSPPGAQPQHF. DNA for the CDR3: TGTGCCAGCAGTCCGCCGGGGGCCCAGCCCCAGCATTTT.